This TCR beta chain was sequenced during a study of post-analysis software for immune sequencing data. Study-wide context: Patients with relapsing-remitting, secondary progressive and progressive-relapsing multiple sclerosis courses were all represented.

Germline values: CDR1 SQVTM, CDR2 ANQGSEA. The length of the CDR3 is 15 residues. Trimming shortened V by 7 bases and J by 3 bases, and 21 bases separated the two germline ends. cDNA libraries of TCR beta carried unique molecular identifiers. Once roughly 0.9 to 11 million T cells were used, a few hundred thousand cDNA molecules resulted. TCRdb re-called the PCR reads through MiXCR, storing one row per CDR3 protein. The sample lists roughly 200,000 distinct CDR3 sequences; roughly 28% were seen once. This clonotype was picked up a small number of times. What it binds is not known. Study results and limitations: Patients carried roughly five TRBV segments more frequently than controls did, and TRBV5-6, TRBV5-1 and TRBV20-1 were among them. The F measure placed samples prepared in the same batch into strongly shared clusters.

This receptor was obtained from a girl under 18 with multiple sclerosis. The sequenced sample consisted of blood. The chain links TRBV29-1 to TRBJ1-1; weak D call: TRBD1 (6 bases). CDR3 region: CSAFGRLEGDTEAFF. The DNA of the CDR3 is TGCAGCGCATTCGGACGGCTCGAGGGGGACACTGAAGCTTTCTTT.